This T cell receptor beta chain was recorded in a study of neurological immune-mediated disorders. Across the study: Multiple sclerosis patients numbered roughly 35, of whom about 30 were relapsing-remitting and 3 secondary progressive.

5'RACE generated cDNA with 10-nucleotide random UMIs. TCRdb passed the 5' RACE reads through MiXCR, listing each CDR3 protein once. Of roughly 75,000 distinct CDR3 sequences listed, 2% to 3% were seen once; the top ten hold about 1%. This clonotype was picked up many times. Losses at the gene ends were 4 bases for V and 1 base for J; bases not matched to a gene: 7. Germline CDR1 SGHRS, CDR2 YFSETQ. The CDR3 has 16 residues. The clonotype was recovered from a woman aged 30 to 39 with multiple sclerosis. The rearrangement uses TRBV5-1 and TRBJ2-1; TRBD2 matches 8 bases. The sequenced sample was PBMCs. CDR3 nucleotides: TGCGCCAGCAGCACCAAACTAGCGGAATCCTACAATGAGCAGTTCTTC. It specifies CASSTKLAESYNEQFF.